The rows below give T cell receptor beta chains drawn from one sample of a study of blood T cell repertoires in COVID-19. Libraries were prepared by immunoSEQ multiplex PCR; TCRdb keeps only in-frame clonotypes and omits some of them. This table has under 100,000 clones, 87% appearing once. Sequenced input: peripheral blood. The receptors derive from a male donor with acute or convalescent COVID-19. Both conserved end residues are part of each CDR3. The D gene is left open where the match is weak. Some rows have no size entry. The others give once, few or many, or a class for an expanded clone.

v_call: TRBV6-4; clone_size: .; d_call: .; j_call: TRBJ2-3; cdr3_nt: TGTGCCAGCAGTGAACCTCCGGCAGATACGCAGTATTTT; cdr3_aa: CASSEPPADTQYF
v_call: TRBV5-1; clone_size: few; d_call: TRBD1; j_call: TRBJ2-2; cdr3_nt: TGCGCCAGCAGCGAAAGTCCGGGACAGGGTTGGACCGGGGAGCTGTTTTTT; cdr3_aa: CASSESPGQGWTGELFF
v_call: TRBV18; clone_size: .; d_call: .; j_call: TRBJ1-3; cdr3_nt: TGTGCCAGCTCACTCGGACAGGGAAACACCATATATTTT; cdr3_aa: CASSLGQGNTIYF
v_call: TRBV25-1; clone_size: few; d_call: .; j_call: TRBJ1-1; cdr3_nt: TGTGCCAGCAGTGAATGGGGGGGCGGGACTGAAGCTTTCTTT; cdr3_aa: CASSEWGGGTEAFF
v_call: TRBV27; clone_size: .; d_call: TRBD2; j_call: TRBJ2-1; cdr3_nt: TGTGCCAGCCGTCCTATGGCGGGGGCCTACAATGAGCAGTTCTTC; cdr3_aa: CASRPMAGAYNEQFF
v_call: TRBV5-1; clone_size: .; d_call: TRBD1; j_call: TRBJ2-3; cdr3_nt: TGCGCCAGCAGCGACAGGGGGCAAGGCACAGATACGCAGTATTTT; cdr3_aa: CASSDRGQGTDTQYF
v_call: TRBV30; clone_size: .; d_call: TRBD1; j_call: TRBJ1-2; cdr3_nt: TGTGCCTGGAGACCAGGACAGGGAAACTATGGCTACACCTTC; cdr3_aa: CAWRPGQGNYGYTF
v_call: TRBV5-4; clone_size: .; d_call: TRBD2; j_call: TRBJ2-1; cdr3_nt: TGTGCCAGCAGCCGCGGCGCTAGCGGGGGGGCCAATGAGCAGTTCTTC; cdr3_aa: CASSRGASGGANEQFF
v_call: TRBV2; clone_size: .; d_call: TRBD1; j_call: TRBJ2-7; cdr3_nt: TGTGCCAGCAGGAGACAGGGGGGCCCCTACGAGCAGTACTTC; cdr3_aa: CASRRQGGPYEQYF
v_call: TRBV20-1; clone_size: .; d_call: .; j_call: TRBJ1-6; cdr3_nt: TGCAGTGCTAGTCGCGTGTTGGATTCACCCCTCCACTTT; cdr3_aa: CSASRVLDSPLHF
v_call: TRBV2; clone_size: once; d_call: TRBD1; j_call: TRBJ1-4; cdr3_nt: TGTGCCAGCAGCCCGGGACAGGCTAATGAAAAACTGTTTTTT; cdr3_aa: CASSPGQANEKLFF
v_call: TRBV6-6; clone_size: .; d_call: .; j_call: TRBJ1-3; cdr3_nt: TGTGCCAGCAGTAAACAGGTGTCTGGAAACACCATATATTTT; cdr3_aa: CASSKQVSGNTIYF
v_call: TRBV7-8; clone_size: .; d_call: TRBD2; j_call: TRBJ2-5; cdr3_nt: TGTGCCAGCAGCTTAGAATTAGCGGGGGCGGGAGAGACCCAGTACTTC; cdr3_aa: CASSLELAGAGETQYF
v_call: TRBV13; clone_size: .; d_call: .; j_call: TRBJ1-6; cdr3_nt: TGTGCCAGCAGCTTGGGGGCCCGCTATAATTCACCCCTCCACTTT; cdr3_aa: CASSLGARYNSPLHF
v_call: TRBV5-1; clone_size: once; d_call: .; j_call: TRBJ2-7; cdr3_nt: TGCGCCAGCAGCTTGGTTGCAGGTCCCTCCCACGAGCAGTACTTC; cdr3_aa: CASSLVAGPSHEQYF
v_call: TRBV10-3; clone_size: .; d_call: TRBD2; j_call: TRBJ2-2; cdr3_nt: TGTGCCATCAAAGCGACAGGGCTCGGGACTAGCGGGAACACCGGGGAGCTGTTTTTT; cdr3_aa: CAIKATGLGTSGNTGELFF
v_call: TRBV7-2; clone_size: .; d_call: TRBD2; j_call: TRBJ2-1; cdr3_nt: TGTGCCAGCAGCCTGACTAGCGGGGAGTACAATGAGCAGTTCTTC; cdr3_aa: CASSLTSGEYNEQFF
v_call: TRBV5-1; clone_size: .; d_call: .; j_call: TRBJ1-6; cdr3_nt: TGCGCCAGCAGCCCCCGGGAGGTAAATTCACCCCTCCACTTT; cdr3_aa: CASSPREVNSPLHF
v_call: TRBV4-1; clone_size: .; d_call: .; j_call: TRBJ2-2; cdr3_nt: TGCGCCAGCAGCCACTCATCGATTCTAGCGACGAACACCGGGGAGCTGTTTTTT; cdr3_aa: CASSHSSILATNTGELFF
v_call: TRBV7-8; clone_size: .; d_call: .; j_call: TRBJ1-5; cdr3_nt: TGTGCCAGCAGCGTGGGGAGGGGTAGCAATCAGCCCCAGCATTTT; cdr3_aa: CASSVGRGSNQPQHF
v_call: TRBV7-8; clone_size: .; d_call: TRBD1; j_call: TRBJ1-6; cdr3_nt: TGTGCCAGCAGCGCCCGGGACAGGGGTATCTCACCCCTCCACTTT; cdr3_aa: CASSARDRGISPLHF
v_call: TRBV7-2; clone_size: once; d_call: TRBD2; j_call: TRBJ2-5; cdr3_nt: TGTGCCAGCAGCTTTCAGCGGGGGGTCTCAGAGACCCAGTACTTC; cdr3_aa: CASSFQRGVSETQYF
v_call: TRBV7-2; clone_size: once; d_call: TRBD1; j_call: TRBJ2-1; cdr3_nt: TGTGCCAGCGGACAGGTTATCGGGAATGAGCAGTTCTTC; cdr3_aa: CASGQVIGNEQFF
v_call: TRBV12-3/TRBV12-4; clone_size: .; d_call: .; j_call: TRBJ1-3; cdr3_nt: TGTGCCAGCAGCCACAAAAAGGGAAACACCATATATTTT; cdr3_aa: CASSHKKGNTIYF
v_call: TRBV3-1/TRBV3-2; clone_size: .; d_call: .; j_call: TRBJ2-7; cdr3_nt: TGTGCCAGCAGCCAGGGCCCAAGGGGGAAGTACTTC; cdr3_aa: CASSQGPRGKYF
v_call: TRBV24-1; clone_size: .; d_call: .; j_call: TRBJ2-1; cdr3_nt: TGTGCCACCAGTTCGAGGGCGGACAGCGCGGTTCATGAGCAGTTCTTC; cdr3_aa: CATSSRADSAVHEQFF
v_call: TRBV7-8; clone_size: .; d_call: TRBD1; j_call: TRBJ2-7; cdr3_nt: TGTGCCAGCAGCCCGACGACAGGGATGTTCAGCTCCTACGAGCAGTACTTC; cdr3_aa: CASSPTTGMFSSYEQYF
v_call: TRBV28; clone_size: .; d_call: TRBD1; j_call: TRBJ2-7; cdr3_nt: TGTGCCAGCAGCCTACCTGGGGGACAGGCACTCTACGAGCAGTACTTC; cdr3_aa: CASSLPGGQALYEQYF
v_call: TRBV6-5; clone_size: .; d_call: .; j_call: TRBJ1-2; cdr3_nt: TGTGCCAGCAGTTACTCGGTGCCAGACTATGGCTACACCTTC; cdr3_aa: CASSYSVPDYGYTF
v_call: TRBV5-1; clone_size: .; d_call: TRBD2; j_call: TRBJ2-5; cdr3_nt: TGCGCCAGCAGCCCGAACCAAGCGGGGGGGCTGGAGACCCAGTACTTC; cdr3_aa: CASSPNQAGGLETQYF
v_call: TRBV12-3/TRBV12-4; clone_size: few; d_call: .; j_call: TRBJ1-2; cdr3_nt: TGTGCCAGCCATCGGGGGGGCACGGATGGCTACACCTTC; cdr3_aa: CASHRGGTDGYTF
v_call: TRBV7-9; clone_size: .; d_call: TRBD1; j_call: TRBJ1-6; cdr3_nt: TGTGCCAGCAGCCAGGGACAGGCCGCTAATTCACCCCTCCACTTT; cdr3_aa: CASSQGQAANSPLHF
v_call: TRBV6-1; clone_size: .; d_call: .; j_call: TRBJ2-3; cdr3_nt: TGTGCCAGCAGTGAATCGGGGACAGATACGCAGTATTTT; cdr3_aa: CASSESGTDTQYF
v_call: TRBV9; clone_size: .; d_call: .; j_call: TRBJ1-1; cdr3_nt: TGTGCCAGCAGCGTAGGCCAGGGAACTGAAGCTTTCTTT; cdr3_aa: CASSVGQGTEAFF
v_call: TRBV7-9; clone_size: .; d_call: TRBD1; j_call: TRBJ1-3; cdr3_nt: TGTGCCAGCAGCTCGGGACCGGGACAGGGGGCGCCTTCTGGAAACACCATATATTTT; cdr3_aa: CASSSGPGQGAPSGNTIYF
v_call: TRBV29-1; clone_size: .; d_call: .; j_call: TRBJ1-2; cdr3_nt: TGCAGCGTTTTGGGGGGGTCTGGCTACACCTTC; cdr3_aa: CSVLGGSGYTF
v_call: TRBV11-2; clone_size: .; d_call: .; j_call: TRBJ1-3; cdr3_nt: TGTGCCAGCAGCCGACCGGGACAAGGAAACACCATATATTTT; cdr3_aa: CASSRPGQGNTIYF
v_call: TRBV10-1; clone_size: .; d_call: TRBD1; j_call: TRBJ1-6; cdr3_nt: TGCGCCAGCAGTGAGTCTTACAGGGGCGAGGCGGTGGATTCACCCCTCCACTTT; cdr3_aa: CASSESYRGEAVDSPLHF
v_call: TRBV9; clone_size: .; d_call: TRBD2; j_call: TRBJ2-1; cdr3_nt: TGTGCCAGCAGCGTAGGGAGCGGGGGGAACAATGAGCAGTTCTTC; cdr3_aa: CASSVGSGGNNEQFF
v_call: TRBV5-1; clone_size: .; d_call: .; j_call: TRBJ1-2; cdr3_nt: TGCGCCAGCAGCTTGGGAGTGGGGGCCAGGGAAGGTAACTATGGCTACACCTTC; cdr3_aa: CASSLGVGAREGNYGYTF
v_call: TRBV5-4; clone_size: .; d_call: TRBD2; j_call: TRBJ2-7; cdr3_nt: TGTGCCAGCAGCCCGGGACTAGATCCTTCCTACGAGCAGTACTTC; cdr3_aa: CASSPGLDPSYEQYF
v_call: TRBV6-5; clone_size: .; d_call: TRBD1; j_call: TRBJ2-7; cdr3_nt: TGTGCCAGCAGTCTGCCGGGACAGGGGGCTGAGCAGTACTTC; cdr3_aa: CASSLPGQGAEQYF
v_call: TRBV19; clone_size: few; d_call: .; j_call: TRBJ1-2; cdr3_nt: TGTGCCAGTAGTATGGCCCCGACAGGCGCTTATGGCTACACCTTC; cdr3_aa: CASSMAPTGAYGYTF
v_call: TRBV4-1; clone_size: .; d_call: TRBD1; j_call: TRBJ2-1; cdr3_nt: TGCGCCAGCAGCCTGGGACAGGAGAACAATGAGCAGTTCTTC; cdr3_aa: CASSLGQENNEQFF
v_call: TRBV15; clone_size: .; d_call: TRBD1; j_call: TRBJ2-2; cdr3_nt: TGTGCCACCAGCAGGCCCGGGACAGCCGGGGAGCTGTTTTTT; cdr3_aa: CATSRPGTAGELFF
v_call: TRBV6-5; clone_size: once; d_call: .; j_call: TRBJ1-2; cdr3_nt: TGTGCCAGCACACCGGCAGATGGCGGAGGGGACTACACCTTC; cdr3_aa: CASTPADGGGDYTF
v_call: TRBV18; clone_size: once; d_call: .; j_call: TRBJ1-1; cdr3_nt: TGTGCCAGCTCACCCCGGACAGCCCTCGACACTGAAGCTTTCTTT; cdr3_aa: CASSPRTALDTEAFF
v_call: TRBV19; clone_size: .; d_call: TRBD1; j_call: TRBJ1-5; cdr3_nt: TGTGCCAGTACCACATTACAGGGACAGGGGCACCAGCCCCAGCATTTT; cdr3_aa: CASTTLQGQGHQPQHF
v_call: TRBV2; clone_size: .; d_call: TRBD2; j_call: TRBJ2-3; cdr3_nt: TGTGCCAGCTTAGCGGGGCAAAGCACAGATACGCAGTATTTT; cdr3_aa: CASLAGQSTDTQYF